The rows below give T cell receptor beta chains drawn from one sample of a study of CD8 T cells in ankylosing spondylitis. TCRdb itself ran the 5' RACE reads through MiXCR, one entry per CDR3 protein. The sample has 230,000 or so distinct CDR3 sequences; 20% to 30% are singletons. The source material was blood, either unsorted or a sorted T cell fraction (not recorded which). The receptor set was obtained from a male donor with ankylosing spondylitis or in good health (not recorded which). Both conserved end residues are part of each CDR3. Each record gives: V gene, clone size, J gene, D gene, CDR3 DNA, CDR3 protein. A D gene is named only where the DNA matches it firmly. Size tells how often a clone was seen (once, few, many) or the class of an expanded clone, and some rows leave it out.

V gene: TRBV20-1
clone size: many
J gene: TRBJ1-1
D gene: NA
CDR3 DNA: TGCAGTGCTATGTTCCCGGGGACGGAATACAAGGTCTTT
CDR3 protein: CSAMFPGTEYKVF

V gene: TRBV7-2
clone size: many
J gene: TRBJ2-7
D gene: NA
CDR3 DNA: TGTGCCAGCTCCCCCCAGGGGCTCTACGAGCAGTACTTC
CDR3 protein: CASSPQGLYEQYF

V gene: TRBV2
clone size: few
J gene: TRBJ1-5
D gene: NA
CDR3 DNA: TGTGCCAGCAGTGAATATTCAAGGGACGGTCAGCCCCAGCATTTT
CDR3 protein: CASSEYSRDGQPQHF

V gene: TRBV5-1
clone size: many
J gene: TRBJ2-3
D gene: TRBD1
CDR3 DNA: TGCGCCAGCAGGGAAGCCGGGACAGGGGTTCCTAGCACAGATACGCAGTATTTT
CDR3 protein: CASREAGTGVPSTDTQYF

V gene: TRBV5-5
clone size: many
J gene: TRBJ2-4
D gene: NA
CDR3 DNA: TGTGCCAGCCGCGGTGGCGGAAACATTCAGTACTTC
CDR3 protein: CASRGGGNIQYF

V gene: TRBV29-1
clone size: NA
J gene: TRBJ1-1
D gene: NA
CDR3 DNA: TGCAGCGTCGAAGACTATCTAGGTACTGAAGCTTTCTTT
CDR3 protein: CSVEDYLGTEAFF

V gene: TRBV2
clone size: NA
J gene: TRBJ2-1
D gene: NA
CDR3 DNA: TGTGCCAGCAGTACGGCAGGGTGGACCTACAATGAGCAGTTCTTC
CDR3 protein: CASSTAGWTYNEQFF

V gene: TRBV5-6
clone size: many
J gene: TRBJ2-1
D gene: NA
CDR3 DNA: TGTGCCAGCAGCTTGGAGAATGAGCAGTTCTTC
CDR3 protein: CASSLENEQFF

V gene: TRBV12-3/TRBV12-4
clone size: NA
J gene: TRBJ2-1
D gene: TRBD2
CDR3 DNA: TGTGCCAGCACCCCCCTAGCGGGGGGCTCCAATGAGCAGTTCTTC
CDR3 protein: CASTPLAGGSNEQFF

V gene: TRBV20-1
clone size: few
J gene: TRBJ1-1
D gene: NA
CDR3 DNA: TGCAGTGCTAGAGATGGTCGCCTGGGGAGGACTGAAGCTTTCTTT
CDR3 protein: CSARDGRLGRTEAFF

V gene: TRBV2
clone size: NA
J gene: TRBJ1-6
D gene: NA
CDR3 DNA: TGTGCCAGCGGACGGATCAATTCACCCCTCCACTTT
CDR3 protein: CASGRINSPLHF

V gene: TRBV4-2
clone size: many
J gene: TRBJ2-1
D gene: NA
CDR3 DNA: TGTGCCAGCAGCCAACCCGGGAAACCGGAGTTCTTC
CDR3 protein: CASSQPGKPEFF

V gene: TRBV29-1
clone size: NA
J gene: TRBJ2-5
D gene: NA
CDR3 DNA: TGCAGCGTTTCGACTGGGCCGGAGACCCAGTACTTC
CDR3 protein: CSVSTGPETQYF

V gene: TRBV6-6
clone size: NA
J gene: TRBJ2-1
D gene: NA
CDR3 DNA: TGTGCCAGCAGTTATAGTGATGGTGAGCAGTTCTTC
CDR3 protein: CASSYSDGEQFF

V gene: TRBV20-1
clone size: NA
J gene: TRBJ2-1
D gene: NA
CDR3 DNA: TGCAGTGCTAGAGATAACCCCTGGGCTTCCTCCTACAATGAGCAGTTCTTC
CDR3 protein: CSARDNPWASSYNEQFF

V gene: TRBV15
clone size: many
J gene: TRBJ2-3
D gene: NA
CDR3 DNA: TGTGCCACCAGCAGAGACGTGGGGCCAGATACGCAGTATTTT
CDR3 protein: CATSRDVGPDTQYF

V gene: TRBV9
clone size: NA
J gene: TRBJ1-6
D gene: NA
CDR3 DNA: TGTGCCAGCAGCCCCCATCAGGGGTATACGAATTCACCCCTCCACTTT
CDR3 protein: CASSPHQGYTNSPLHF

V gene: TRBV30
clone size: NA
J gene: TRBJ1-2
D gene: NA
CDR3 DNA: TGTGCCTGGAGTGTGGGTCGGGGGGGCTACACCTTC
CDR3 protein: CAWSVGRGGYTF

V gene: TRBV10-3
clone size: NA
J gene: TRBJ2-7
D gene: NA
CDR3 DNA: TGTGCCATCAGGGGAAAGGACTACGAGCAGTACTTC
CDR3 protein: CAIRGKDYEQYF

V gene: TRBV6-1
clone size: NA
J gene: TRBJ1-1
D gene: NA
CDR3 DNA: TGTGCCAGCAGGATGACACTGAACACTGAAGCTTTCTTT
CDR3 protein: CASRMTLNTEAFF

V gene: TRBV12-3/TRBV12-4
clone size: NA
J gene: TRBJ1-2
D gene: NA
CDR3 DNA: TGTGCCACCCGGTCAGTCAACTATGGCTACACCTTC
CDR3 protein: CATRSVNYGYTF

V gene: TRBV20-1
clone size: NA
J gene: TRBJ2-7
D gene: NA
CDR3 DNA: TGCAGTGCTAGAGAGACAGTCTCCTACGAGCAGTACTTC
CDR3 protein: CSARETVSYEQYF

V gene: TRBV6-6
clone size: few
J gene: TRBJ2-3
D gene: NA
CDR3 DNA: TGTGCCAGCTCCCTCTTGGAAGATACGCAGTATTTT
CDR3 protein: CASSLLEDTQYF

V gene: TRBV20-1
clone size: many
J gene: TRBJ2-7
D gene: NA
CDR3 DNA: TGCAGTGCAATTCCAGGCGGATCAGACTACGAGCAGTACTTC
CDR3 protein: CSAIPGGSDYEQYF

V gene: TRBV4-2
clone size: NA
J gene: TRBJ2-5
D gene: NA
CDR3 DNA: TGTGCCAGCAGCCAAGTTTCTTCAGGGGTGGTGGAGGAGACCCAGTACTTC
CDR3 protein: CASSQVSSGVVEETQYF

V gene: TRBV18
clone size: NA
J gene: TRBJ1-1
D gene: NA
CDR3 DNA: TGTGCCAGCTCACCACAAGGACAGTCGAACACTGAAGCTTTCTTT
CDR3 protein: CASSPQGQSNTEAFF

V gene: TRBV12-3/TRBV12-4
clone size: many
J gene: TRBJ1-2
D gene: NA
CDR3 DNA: TGTGCCAGCAGGGACAGCGGACTCTATGGCTACACCTTC
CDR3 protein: CASRDSGLYGYTF

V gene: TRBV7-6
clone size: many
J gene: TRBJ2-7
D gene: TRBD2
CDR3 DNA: TGTGCCAGCAGCTTGCGGGAGGACGAGCAGTACTTC
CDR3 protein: CASSLREDEQYF

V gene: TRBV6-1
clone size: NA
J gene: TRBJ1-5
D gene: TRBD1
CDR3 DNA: TGTGCCAGCAGGAAGACAGGGGCTCAGCCCCAGCATTTT
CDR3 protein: CASRKTGAQPQHF

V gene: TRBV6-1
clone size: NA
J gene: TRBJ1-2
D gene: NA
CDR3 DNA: TGTGCCAGCAGTGACCCATCACAGGGACTTAACTATGGCTACACCTTC
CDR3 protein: CASSDPSQGLNYGYTF

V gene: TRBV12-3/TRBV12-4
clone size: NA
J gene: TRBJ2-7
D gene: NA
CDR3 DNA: TGTGCCAGCAGTTTACGGGGGCCCGCCTACGAGCAGTACTTC
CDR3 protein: CASSLRGPAYEQYF

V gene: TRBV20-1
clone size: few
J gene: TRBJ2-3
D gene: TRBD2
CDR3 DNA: TGCAGTGCCAGTCGTACTAGCGACGCAGATACGCAGTATTTT
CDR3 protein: CSASRTSDADTQYF

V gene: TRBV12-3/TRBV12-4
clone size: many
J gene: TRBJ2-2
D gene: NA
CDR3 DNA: TGTGCCAACAGAAAAGCGAACACCGGGGAGCTGTTTTTT
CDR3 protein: CANRKANTGELFF

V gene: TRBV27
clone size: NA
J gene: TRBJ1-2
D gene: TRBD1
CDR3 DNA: TGTGCCAGCAGGACAGGGGGCGCGTATGATGGCTACACCTTC
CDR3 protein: CASRTGGAYDGYTF

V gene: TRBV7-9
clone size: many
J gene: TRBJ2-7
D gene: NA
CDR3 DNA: TGTGCCAGCAGCTTAGAAGTGTGGGAAAACGAGCAGTACTTC
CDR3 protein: CASSLEVWENEQYF

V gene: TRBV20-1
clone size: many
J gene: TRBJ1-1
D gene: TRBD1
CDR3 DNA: TGCAGTGCTAGCTTCGACAGACGACAGGGGAACACTGAAGCTTTCTTT
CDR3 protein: CSASFDRRQGNTEAFF

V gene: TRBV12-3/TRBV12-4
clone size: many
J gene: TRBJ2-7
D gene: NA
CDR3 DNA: TGTGCCAGCAGTTTACGCAACCAGGTGATCTACTTC
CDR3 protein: CASSLRNQVIYF

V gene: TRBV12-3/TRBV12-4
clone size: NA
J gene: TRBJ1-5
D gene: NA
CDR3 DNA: TGTGCCAGCAGTTTAAGGCGAACAGGTGGTCAGCCCCAGCATTTT
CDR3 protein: CASSLRRTGGQPQHF

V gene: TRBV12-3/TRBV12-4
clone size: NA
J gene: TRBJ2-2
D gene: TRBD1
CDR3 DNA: TGTGCCAGCAGTTCCCGGGACAGGGGCACCGGGGAGCTGTTTTTT
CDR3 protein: CASSSRDRGTGELFF

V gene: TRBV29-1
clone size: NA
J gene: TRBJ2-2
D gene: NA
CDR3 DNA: TGCAGCGTTCTACGCTGGGACACCGGGGAGCTGTTTTTT
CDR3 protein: CSVLRWDTGELFF

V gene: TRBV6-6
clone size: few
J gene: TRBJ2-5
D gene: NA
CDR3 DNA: TGTGCCAGCAGGGGGCCTTCAAGGGAGACCCAGTACTTC
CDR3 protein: CASRGPSRETQYF

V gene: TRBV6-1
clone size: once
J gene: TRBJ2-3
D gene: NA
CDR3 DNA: TGTGCCAGCAGTCAAGACAGAGTGGGCACAGATACGCAGTATTTT
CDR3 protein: CASSQDRVGTDTQYF

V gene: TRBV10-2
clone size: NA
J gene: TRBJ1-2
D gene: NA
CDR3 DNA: TGCGCCAGCAAAGCGGGGACCGCAAACTATGGCTACACCTTC
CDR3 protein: CASKAGTANYGYTF

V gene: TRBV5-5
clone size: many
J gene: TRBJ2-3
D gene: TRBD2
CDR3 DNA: TGTGCCAGCAGGATGTTCTCACTAGCGTCAAATACGCAGTATTTT
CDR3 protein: CASRMFSLASNTQYF

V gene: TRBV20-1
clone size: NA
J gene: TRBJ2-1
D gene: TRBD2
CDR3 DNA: TGCAGTGCTAAAAGCGGGGGGGACGTCTATGAGCAGTTCTTC
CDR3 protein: CSAKSGGDVYEQFF

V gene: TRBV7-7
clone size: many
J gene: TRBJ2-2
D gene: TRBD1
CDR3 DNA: TGTGCCAGCAGCCGGGCAGGGGGCGGTAGTGCCGGGGAGCTGTTTTTT
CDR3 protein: CASSRAGGGSAGELFF

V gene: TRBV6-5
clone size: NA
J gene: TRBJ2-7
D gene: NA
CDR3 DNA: TGTGCCAGCAGTTACTCGAGGGGCAGGAGGAACGAGCAGTACTTC
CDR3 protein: CASSYSRGRRNEQYF

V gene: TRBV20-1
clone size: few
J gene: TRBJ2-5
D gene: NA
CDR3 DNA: TGCAGTGCTGGCGGGGACAGCCAAGAGACCCAGTACTTC
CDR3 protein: CSAGGDSQETQYF

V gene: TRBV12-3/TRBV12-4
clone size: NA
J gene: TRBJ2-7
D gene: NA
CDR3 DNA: TGTGCCAGCAGTCGGTATTCGGGATCCTACGAGCAGTACTTC
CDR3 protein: CASSRYSGSYEQYF

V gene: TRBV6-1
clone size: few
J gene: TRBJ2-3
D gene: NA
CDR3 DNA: TGTGCCAGCAGCCAAACAGGTTTTTACACAGATACGCAGTATTTT
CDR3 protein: CASSQTGFYTDTQYF

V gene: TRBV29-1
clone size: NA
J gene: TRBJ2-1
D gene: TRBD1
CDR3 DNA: TGCAGCGCCCAACCAAGGGGACAGGGGGCGGAAAGCTCCTACAATGAGCAGTTCTTC
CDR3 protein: CSAQPRGQGAESSYNEQFF

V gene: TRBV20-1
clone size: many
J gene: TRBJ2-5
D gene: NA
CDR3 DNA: TGCAGTGCTAGTGGGCTACAAGAGACCCAGTACTTC
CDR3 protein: CSASGLQETQYF

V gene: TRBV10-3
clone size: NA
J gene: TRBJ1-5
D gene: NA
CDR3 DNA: TGTGCCATCAGCGCGACGGTGGGCAATCAGCCCCAGCATTTT
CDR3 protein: CAISATVGNQPQHF

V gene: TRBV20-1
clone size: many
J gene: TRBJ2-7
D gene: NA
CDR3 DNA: TGCAGTGTGTATCGAATGGCCTCCTACGAGCAGTACTTC
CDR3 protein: CSVYRMASYEQYF

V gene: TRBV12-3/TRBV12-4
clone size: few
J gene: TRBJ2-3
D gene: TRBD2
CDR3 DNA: TGTGCCAGCAACTTTGGAGCGGGGGAAGGTACGCAGTATTTT
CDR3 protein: CASNFGAGEGTQYF